These 6 T cell receptor beta chains were sequenced from one sample in a study of T cell responses to AZD1222 COVID-19 vaccine. TCRdb's copy holds only in-frame clones and misses some; the assay was immunoSEQ multiplex PCR. Among around 100,000 clones, 90% were seen once, and the ten largest hold 4% to 5.5%. The input for sequencing was peripheral blood, taken on day 0 of AZD1222 vaccination. All receptors come from an adult in good health.

V gene TRBV28 combines with J gene TRBJ2-7, with 8 bases matching TRBD2. Germline CDR1 and CDR2: MDHEN and SYDVKM. This CDR3 comprises 12 residues. The ends lost 8 bases at V and 2 bases at J; junction bases unmatched: 2. CDR3 bases: TGTGCCAGCCAACTAGCGGCCTACGAGCAGTACTTC. The encoded protein is CASQLAAYEQYF.

The V call is TRBV2, the J call TRBJ1-5, with D perhaps TRBD1 (6 bases). V lost 6 bases, J lost 4 bases, and 13 bases lay in between. Germline V gene data show CDR1 as SNHLY and CDR2 as FYNNEI. The CDR3 runs to 14 residues. DNA for the CDR3: TGTGCCAGCAGCCGGGACGGACAGAATCAGCCCCAGCATTTT. Residues: CASSRDGQNQPQHF.

The V gene is TRBV10-2, the J gene TRBJ2-1; D perhaps matches TRBD1 (6 bases). The CDR3 length is 15 residues. Germline CDR1 is WSHSY and CDR2 is SAAADI. Trimming cost V 0 bases and J 0 bases, with 6 bases left between them. The chain's CDR3 is CASSESGGSYNEQFF. For the CDR3, the DNA is TGCGCCAGCAGTGAGTCAGGGGGCTCCTACAATGAGCAGTTCTTC.

V usage is TRBV27 and J usage is TRBJ1-4, with no clear D. V dropped 5 bases and J dropped 5 bases, with 12 bases sitting between them. The length of the CDR3 is 14 residues. Germline CDR1 and CDR2: MNHEY and SMNVEV (reference sequence). The CDR3 region has the DNA TGTGCCAGCAGTGGCGACGGTACGAATGAAAAACTGTTTTTT. This codes for CASSGDGTNEKLFF.

In this sample, this clone turned up a few times. V and J are TRBV5-1 and TRBJ2-5, with 8 bases matching TRBD2. CDR1 is SGHRS and CDR2 is YFSETQ in the germline V gene. The junction had 1 base not matched to a gene; V was cut back by 7 bases and J by 2 bases. The CDR3 totals 12 residues. In DNA form, the CDR3 reads TGCGCCAGCCGCGGGGGGCAAGAGACCCAGTACTTC. It encodes CASRGGQETQYF.

The chain carries TRBV5-1 and TRBJ1-2; 7 bases are shared with TRBD1. The germline CDR1 and CDR2 sequences are SGHRS and YFSETQ. Losses at the gene ends were 3 bases for V and 5 bases for J; bases not matched to a gene: 10. This CDR3 is built from 15 residues. CDR3: CASSSVYRGQYGYTF. The CDR3 nucleotides read TGCGCCAGCAGCTCAGTCTACAGGGGTCAATATGGCTACACCTTC.